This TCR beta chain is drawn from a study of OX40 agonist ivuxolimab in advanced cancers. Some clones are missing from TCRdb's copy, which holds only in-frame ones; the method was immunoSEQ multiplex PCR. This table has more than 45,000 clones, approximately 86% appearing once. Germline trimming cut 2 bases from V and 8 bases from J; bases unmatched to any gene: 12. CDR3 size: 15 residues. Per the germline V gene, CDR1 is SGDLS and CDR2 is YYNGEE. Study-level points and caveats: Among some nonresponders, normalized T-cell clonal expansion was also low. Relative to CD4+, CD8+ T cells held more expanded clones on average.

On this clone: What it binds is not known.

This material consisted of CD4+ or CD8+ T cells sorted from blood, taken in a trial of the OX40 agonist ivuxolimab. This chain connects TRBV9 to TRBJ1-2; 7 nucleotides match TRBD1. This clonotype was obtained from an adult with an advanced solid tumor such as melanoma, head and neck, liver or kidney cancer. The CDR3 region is CASSVAPGTASGYTF. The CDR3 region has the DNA TGTGCCAGCAGCGTCGCACCCGGGACAGCCTCGGGCTACACCTTC. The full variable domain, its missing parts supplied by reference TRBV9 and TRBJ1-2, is DSGVTQTPKHLITATGQRVTLRCSPRSGDLSVYWYQQSLDQGLQFLIQYYNGEERAKGNILERFSAQQFPDLHSELNLSSLELGDSALYFCASSVAPGTASGYTFGSGTRLTVV.